The 29 T cell receptor beta chains reported below all come from one sample, sequenced in a study of blood T cell repertoires in COVID-19. Sequencing used immunoSEQ multiplex PCR; TCRdb keeps in-frame clones, though not all of them. The sample holds 320,000 or so clones; approximately 88% are singletons and the top ten take about 4.7%. Sequenced sample: PBMCs or T cells enriched from blood (not recorded which). These receptors came from a man under 40 who had recovered from COVID-19.

The chain couples TRBV7-3 to TRBJ1-1, with D possibly TRBD1 on 6 matching bases. V was shortened by 5 bases and J by 6 bases, with 19 bases between the two germline ends. Germline assignment: CDR1 SGHTA and CDR2 FQGTGA. This CDR3 is 15 amino acids long. DNA for the CDR3: TGTGCCAGCAGCCCTAACCCTAGAGGACAGTCTGAAGCTTTCTTT. Protein sequence: CASSPNPRGQSEAFF. The whole variable domain, remainder taken from reference TRBV7-3 and TRBJ1-1, is GAGVSQTPSNKVTEKGKYVELRCDPISGHTALYWYRQSLGQGPEFLIYFQGTGAADDSGLPNDRFFAVRPEGSVSTLKIQRTERGDSAVYLCASSPNPRGQSEAFFGQGTRLTVV.

The CDR3 is CASSLVAGLGYNEQFF. For the CDR3, the DNA is TGCGCCAGCAGCTTGGTGGCGGGCCTAGGTTACAATGAGCAGTTCTTC. The chain is built from TRBV5-1 and TRBJ2-1; tentatively, D is TRBD2 (5 bases). The germline V gene encodes CDR1 SGHRS and CDR2 YFSETQ. CDR3 length equals 16 residues. Deletions cut 0 bases from V and 4 bases from J, with 14 bases between.

This rearrangement joins TRBV2 to TRBJ1-3; D is perhaps TRBD1 (5 bases). V was shortened by 6 bases and J by 2 bases, with 17 bases between the two germline ends. This CDR3 spans 16 amino acids. The germline V gene encodes CDR1 SNHLY and CDR2 FYNNEI. The CDR3 sequence is CASRSGSASAGNTIYF. The CDR3 coding sequence is TGTGCCAGCAGATCAGGGTCCGCATCTGCTGGAAACACCATATATTTT. Full variable domain (remainder filled in from reference TRBV2 and TRBJ1-3): EPEVTQTPSHQVTQMGQEVILRCVPISNHLYFYWYRQILGQKVEFLVSFYNNEISEKSEIFDDQFSVERPDGSNFTLKIRSTKLEDSAMYFCASRSGSASAGNTIYFGEGSWLTVV.

CDR3: CASSETGTFYNEQFF. The CDR3 DNA sequence: TGTGCCAGCAGTGAAACTGGGACTTTCTACAATGAGCAGTTCTTC. The chain joins TRBV6-1 to TRBJ2-1; D might be TRBD2 (6 bases). V lost 2 bases to trimming and J lost 3 bases, with 11 bases between them. Germline lookup yields CDR1 MNHNS and CDR2 SASEGT. This CDR3 comprises 15 residues.

The V call is TRBV10-3, the J call TRBJ1-1; D is possibly TRBD1 (5 bases). The V gene lost 10 bases and the J gene lost 0 bases, with 21 bases spanning the gap. This CDR3 has 16 residues. Germline V gene lookup returns CDR1 ENHRY and CDR2 SYGVKD. As DNA, the CDR3 is TGTGCCACCAGGCCCCCATCGGGGGATTTGAACACTGAAGCTTTCTTT. The encoded protein is CATRPPSGDLNTEAFF.

The V call is TRBV19, the J call TRBJ1-3, with D possibly matching TRBD1 (6 bases). The germline CDR1 and CDR2 sequences are LNHDA and SQIVND (reference sequence). The CDR3 loop spans 13 amino acids. V gave up 6 bases and J gave up 2 bases, with 8 bases separating them. The CDR3 protein is CASSRGPGNTIYF. The DNA for the CDR3 is TGTGCCAGTAGCAGGGGACCTGGAAACACCATATATTTT.

This chain connects TRBV11-2 to TRBJ2-7, with TRBD2 identical over 7 bases. Germline CDR1 SGHAT, CDR2 FQNNGV. With 5 bases clipped from V and 3 bases from J, the junction kept 10 bases outside the gene matches. The length of the CDR3 is 15 residues. The CDR3 nucleotides read TGTGCCAGCAGCGCTCTAGCGGACATAAACTACGAGCAGTACTTC. This translates into CASSALADINYEQYF.

CDR3 amino acids: CASSYRGMGPQHF. As DNA, the CDR3 is TGTGCCAGCAGTTACAGGGGAATGGGGCCCCAGCATTTT. V and J are TRBV2 and TRBJ1-5, with TRBD1 matching 7 bases. The CDR3 length is 13 residues. The germline CDR1 and CDR2 sequences are SNHLY and FYNNEI. J was trimmed by 9 bases and V by 5 bases; bases with no gene match: 7.

The chain has TRBV19 and TRBJ1-5; the D is unclear. In germline, CDR1 is LNHDA, CDR2 SQIVND (reference sequence). CDR3 length: 12 residues. The V end was cut by 7 bases, the J end by 7 bases, with 11 bases between. The CDR3 bases are TGTGCCAGTAAATCCCAGGCACAGCCCCAGCATTTT. Translation gives CASKSQAQPQHF.

The chain combines TRBV5-1 with TRBJ2-1; tentatively, D is TRBD1 (5 bases). CDR1 is SGHRS, CDR2 YFSETQ, per germline. The CDR3 is 13 residues long. Between the trimmed V and J ends, which lost 1 base and 10 bases, there was a span of 12 bases. CDR3 protein: CASSLRGSWEQFF. DNA for the CDR3: TGCGCCAGCAGCTTGAGGGGTTCATGGGAGCAGTTCTTC.

This chain joins TRBV28 and TRBJ2-1; 7 positions agree with TRBD2. Germline CDR1 MDHEN, CDR2 SYDVKM. The CDR3 loop spans 14 amino acids. The junction had 9 bases not matched to a gene; V was cut back by 5 bases and J by 8 bases. The CDR3 DNA reads as TGTGCCAGCAGTGAAGCGGGGTCCAGGTATGAGCAGTTCTTC. Protein product: CASSEAGSRYEQFF.

This chain uses TRBV6-5 with TRBJ1-1, with TRBD1 identical over 9 bases. The V gene end was trimmed by 4 bases and the J gene end by 4 bases; junction bases not matched to a gene: 4. This CDR3 region has 14 residues. Germline assignment: CDR1 MNHEY and CDR2 SVGAGI. The CDR3 DNA is TGTGCCAGCAGTTCGACAGGGGGTTTCACTGAAGCTTTCTTT. Protein: CASSSTGGFTEAFF.

The chain joins TRBV28 to TRBJ1-2, with TRBD1 identical over 9 bases. Trimming at V came to 6 bases and at J to 2 bases, leaving 7 bases not matched to a gene. The CDR3 consists of 15 residues. CDR1 and CDR2 from the germline V gene are MDHEN and SYDVKM. The CDR3 spells CASRRPGQGNYGYTF. In nucleotides, the CDR3 is TGTGCCAGCAGACGCCCGGGACAGGGAAACTATGGCTACACCTTC.

V usage is TRBV7-9 and J usage is TRBJ2-2; TRBD2 matches at 7 bases. CDR3 length equals 15 residues. Germline CDR1 and CDR2: SEHNR and FQNEAQ (reference sequence). Germline trimming cut 4 bases from V and 4 bases from J; bases unmatched to any gene: 6. The CDR3 nucleotides read TGTGCCAGCAGCTACGGACCGGGGGGCACCGGGGAGCTGTTTTTT. It codes for CASSYGPGGTGELFF.

The chain is built from TRBV5-4 and TRBJ1-6; no definite D call. This CDR3 is built from 15 residues. Trimming removed 0 bases at V and 14 bases at J, with 18 bases between. Germline loops: CDR1 SGHNT, CDR2 YYREEE (reference sequence). The CDR3 is CASSLASRGEGALHF. The CDR3 DNA follows: TGTGCCAGCAGCTTGGCCAGTCGCGGGGAAGGAGCCCTCCACTTT.

The chain carries TRBV2 and TRBJ1-1, with 9 bases fitting TRBD1. The CDR3 contains 13 residues. The V segment lost 8 bases and the J segment 11 bases; nucleotides outside the gene matches: 12. Germline V gene lookup returns CDR1 SNHLY and CDR2 FYNNEI. CDR3 amino acids: CASSSKQGAWAFF. CDR3 sequence (DNA): TGTGCCAGCTCGTCCAAACAGGGGGCGTGGGCTTTCTTT.

The chain combines TRBV6-4 with TRBJ2-1; possibly TRBD1 for D (5 bases). Germline CDR1 is MRHNA and CDR2 is SNTAGT. The CDR3 spans 14 residues. V shed 2 bases and J shed 4 bases, with 9 bases lying between them. CDR3 protein: CASSDGQGYNEQFF. The CDR3 region has the DNA TGTGCCAGCAGTGACGGGCAGGGTTACAATGAGCAGTTCTTC.

The V call is TRBV2, the J call TRBJ1-2; 8 positions agree with TRBD1. V lost 6 bases, J lost 0 bases, and 3 bases stayed unmatched. Germline-derived CDR1 and CDR2 are SNHLY and FYNNEI. The CDR3 is 14 residues long. The CDR3 nucleotides are TGTGCCAGCAGCGGGGACAGGACTAACTATGGCTACACCTTC. This codes for CASSGDRTNYGYTF.

The chain uses TRBV3-1 (or the pseudogene TRBV3-2) and TRBJ2-5, with 12 bases matching TRBD2. V lost 4 bases, J lost 6 bases, and 3 bases stayed unmatched. CDR1 and CDR2 (germline): LGHDT, YNNKEL (reference sequence). The length of the CDR3 is 14 residues. This CDR3 reads CASSRTSGGQTQYF. In DNA, the CDR3 is TGTGCCAGCAGCCGTACTAGCGGGGGGCAGACCCAGTACTTC.

CDR3 sequence reads: CASPGTGPYEQYF. As DNA, the CDR3 is TGTGCCAGCCCCGGGACAGGCCCCTACGAGCAGTACTTC. The chain uses TRBV6-5 and TRBJ2-7; 8 bases align to TRBD1. V shed 8 bases, J shed 2 bases, and the junction held 5 bases outside the gene matches. This CDR3 comprises 13 residues. In germline, CDR1 is MNHEY, CDR2 SVGAGI.

The V gene is TRBV5-8, the J gene TRBJ1-6, with D uncertain. This CDR3 contains 16 residues. The germline V and J ends were trimmed by 1 base and 7 bases, with 15 bases remaining between them. Germline V gives CDR1 SGHTS, CDR2 YDEGEE. The CDR3 loop is CASSLPREGKNSPLHF. DNA of the CDR3: TGTGCCAGCAGCTTGCCCCGGGAGGGTAAGAATTCACCCCTCCACTTT.

The J gene is TRBJ2-5, the V gene TRBV13; 7 positions agree with TRBD2. The CDR3 totals 16 residues. Germline V gene lookup returns CDR1 PRHDT and CDR2 FYEKMQ (reference sequence). The V gene end was trimmed by 5 bases and the J gene end by 2 bases; junction bases not matched to a gene: 11. Written as DNA, the CDR3 is TGTGCCAGCAGCCTCCTATCCGAGCGGGGACAAGAGACCCAGTACTTC. Translation: CASSLLSERGQETQYF. Combining the CDR3 with reference TRBV13 and TRBJ2-5 gives the whole variable domain AAGVIQSPRHLIKEKRETATLKCYPIPRHDTVYWYQQGPGQDPQFLISFYEKMQSDKGSIPDRFSAQQFSDYHSELNMSSLELGDSALYFCASSLLSERGQETQYFGPGTRLLVL.

The count of this clone is one. V gene TRBV6-2 or TRBV6-3 combines with J gene TRBJ1-1; D is undetermined. CDR3 size: 13 residues. The V end was cut by 5 bases, the J end by 6 bases, with 13 bases between. Germline V lookup: CDR1 MNHEY, CDR2 SVGEGT. Written as DNA, the CDR3 is TGTGCCAGCAGTCAGGCCGTGAGGGCTGAAGCTTTCTTT. Protein sequence: CASSQAVRAEAFF.

As DNA, the CDR3 is TGTGCCAGCAGCTCCCTACAGGGGGCTATTGGTGAAGCTTTCTTT. This codes for CASSSLQGAIGEAFF. The chain joins TRBV7-9 to TRBJ1-1, with 9 bases aligning to TRBD1. The CDR3 has 15 residues. With V trimmed by 4 bases and J by 7 bases, 10 bases remained unmatched. Per germline, CDR1 SEHNR and CDR2 FQNEAQ (reference sequence).

The CDR3 nucleotides read TGTGCCAGCAGTGAAGCGGTAGCGGGGACCTCCTACGAGCAGTACTTC. Protein: CASSEAVAGTSYEQYF. The V and J genes are TRBV6-1 and TRBJ2-7; 8 bases align to TRBD2. This CDR3 contains 16 residues. Germline CDR1 and CDR2: MNHNS and SASEGT. V was pared by 0 bases and J by 0 bases, with 4 bases of the junction left unmatched.

The rearrangement joins TRBV11-2 to TRBJ2-7, with 14 bases fitting TRBD2. The germline V gene has CDR1 SGHAT and CDR2 FQNNGV. This CDR3 has 16 residues. The junction had 3 bases not matched to a gene; V was cut back by 2 bases and J by 3 bases. CDR3 nucleotides: TGTGCCAGCAGCTTACCTGGGACTAGCGGGGGCTACGAGCAGTACTTC. This codes for CASSLPGTSGGYEQYF.

V is TRBV18 and J is TRBJ1-1, with 8 bases identical to TRBD1. This CDR3 has 13 residues. Per germline, CDR1 KGHSH and CDR2 LQKENI. Germline trimming cut 3 bases from V and 10 bases from J; bases unmatched to any gene: 7. The CDR3 region has the DNA TGTGCCAGCTCACCGACAGGGGATTCTTCAGCTTTCTTT. Its translation is CASSPTGDSSAFF. Combining the CDR3 with reference TRBV18 and TRBJ1-1 gives the whole variable domain NAGVMQNPRHLVRRRGQEARLRCSPMKGHSHVYWYRQLPEEGLKFMVYLQKENIIDESGMPKERFSAEFPKEGPSILRIQQVVRGDSAAYFCASSPTGDSSAFFGQGTRLTVV.

This chain links TRBV29-1 with TRBJ1-1; TRBD1 agrees at 11 bases. Losses at the gene ends were 6 bases for V and 6 bases for J; bases not matched to a gene: 6. The CDR3 loop spans 13 amino acids. Germline CDR1 and CDR2: SQVTM and ANQGSEA. The CDR3 region is CSVVKGQGAEAFF. Here the CDR3 DNA reads TGCAGCGTGGTGAAGGGACAGGGGGCTGAAGCTTTCTTT.

The table lists this clone with a count of one. The DNA for the CDR3 is TGTGCCAGCAGCGATAGCGGGGGGGCCTCCTACAATGAGCAGTTCTTC. Its protein is CASSDSGGASYNEQFF. The V call is TRBV7-8, the J call TRBJ2-1, with 11 bases aligning to TRBD2. Germline-derived CDR1 and CDR2 are SGHVS and FQNEAQ. With V trimmed by 5 bases and J by 0 bases, 3 bases remained unmatched. The CDR3 is 16 residues long.